What follows are 21 T cell receptor beta chains derived from one specimen sequenced in a study of regulatory T cells in long-lasting Graves disease. Library construction for TCR beta used iRepertoire HTBI primers and Arm-PCR of CDR3 regions. TCRdb re-called the multiplex PCR reads through MiXCR, storing one row per CDR3 protein. The sample yields 550,000 or so distinct CDR3 sequences, 12% seen once. This sample's time point: newly diagnosed GD, antithyroid drugs for less than 3 months. PBMC RNA served as the TCR library source. The same sample was also used in a study of T cells in Graves' hyperthyroidism and ophthalmopathy.

The material sequenced was peripheral blood mononuclear cells (PBMCs), taken at new diagnosis, from a patient treated with antithyroid drugs. The source is a woman aged 25 to 39 with Graves disease.

This clonotype was seen ten or more times. The V gene is TRBV30, the J gene TRBJ1-1; D is possibly TRBD1 (5 bases). CDR1 GTSNPN and CDR2 SVGIG come from the germline V gene (reference sequence). V lost 0 bases, J lost 5 bases, and 22 bases lay in between. The CDR3 sequence is 17 residues long. In DNA form, the CDR3 reads TGTGCCTGGAGTGTCCCTAACATTCGGCGGGGCCGAACTGAAGCTTTCTTT. This codes for CAWSVPNIRRGRTEAFF.

V and J are TRBV11-2 and TRBJ2-1; TRBD2 matches at 14 bases. V shed 5 bases, J shed 0 bases, and the junction held 3 bases outside the gene matches. The germline CDR1 and CDR2 sequences are SGHAT and FQNNGV. This CDR3 is built from 17 residues. Written as DNA, the CDR3 is TGTGCCAGCAGCCGTGGGACTAGCGGGGGCTCCTACAATGAGCAGTTCTTC. Its protein product is CASSRGTSGGSYNEQFF.

This clonotype was observed once. This may come from a read error, since a much larger clone is one base off. CDR3: CASSSQGGTSRYNDQFF. CDR3 coding DNA: TGTGCCAGCAGCTCCCAGGGTGGGACTAGTAGATACAATGATCAGTTCTTC. V is TRBV5-5 and J is TRBJ2-1; 8 nucleotides align to TRBD2. The CDR3 runs 17 residues. Per the germline V gene, CDR1 is SGHKS and CDR2 is YYEKEE (reference sequence).

This clonotype has ten or more counts. This chain uses TRBV7-2 with TRBJ2-5; TRBD1 matches 9 bases. J gave up 6 bases and V 0 bases, and 20 bases lay outside the gene matches. Germline V CDR1 and CDR2: SGHTA, FQGNSA. The CDR3 sequence is 20 residues long. Here the CDR3 reads CASSLARGQRTGGDWKTQYF. In DNA form, the CDR3 reads TGTGCCAGCAGCTTAGCCCGGGGCCAACGTACAGGGGGCGACTGGAAGACCCAGTACTTC. Filled out from reference TRBV7-2 and TRBJ2-5, the complete variable domain reads GAGVSQSPSNKVTEKGKDVELRCDPISGHTALYWYRQSLGQGLEFLIYFQGNSAPDKSGLPSDRFSAERTGGSVSTLTIQRTQQEDSAVYLCASSLARGQRTGGDWKTQYFGPGTRLLVL.

The gene calls are TRBV4-1 and TRBJ2-5; possible D gene TRBD1, 6 bases. The CDR3 is 17 residues long. The V end was cut by 3 bases, the J end by 3 bases, with 20 bases between. The germline gives CDR1 MGHRA, CDR2 YSYEKL. Written as DNA, the CDR3 is TGCGCCAGCAGCCATCCCCCCAGGGTTGGGGACAAAGAGACCCAGTACTTC. Translation: CASSHPPRVGDKETQYF.

This clonotype was seen ten or more times. The chain has TRBV5-6 and TRBJ1-2; unclear D gene. Germline CDR1 and CDR2: SGHDT and YYEEEE. The V end lost 2 bases, the J end lost 5 bases, and 10 bases lay between the germline ends. The CDR3 spans 13 residues. DNA of the CDR3: TGTGCCAGCAGCTTTAGCCAGCAGTATGGCTACACCTTC. Translating gives CASSFSQQYGYTF.

This clonotype was detected many times. The chain combines TRBV16 with TRBJ1-4; D call uncertain. Looked up from germline, CDR1 is KGHSY and CDR2 is FQNENV. The CDR3 contains 18 residues. Trimming took off 0 bases at V and 0 bases at J, with 14 bases between the two ends. The CDR3 region has the DNA TGTGCCAGCAGCCAATCCTACGGATTCGACGCAACTAATGAAAAACTGTTTTTT. Amino acid sequence: CASSQSYGFDATNEKLFF.

The table lists this clonotype with many counts. The V gene is TRBV10-3, the J gene TRBJ2-7, with D perhaps assigned TRBD1 or TRBD2 (5 bases each). V shed 7 bases and J shed 0 bases, with 13 bases lying between them. The CDR3 runs to 14 residues. Germline CDR1 and CDR2: ENHRY and SYGVKD. The CDR3 DNA reads as TGTGCCATCACCGGGGACGGAGACTCCTACGAGCAGTACTTC. This encodes CAITGDGDSYEQYF.

This clonotype has ten or more counts. CDR3 sequence reads: CARYRGFNYGYTF. CDR3 sequence (DNA): TGTGCCAGATACAGGGGGTTCAACTATGGCTACACCTTC. The rearrangement joins TRBV28 to TRBJ1-2, with TRBD1 identical over 8 bases. The CDR3 length is 13 residues. The germline V gene has CDR1 MDHEN and CDR2 SYDVKM. V was pared by 9 bases and J by 2 bases, with 5 bases of the junction left unmatched.

This clonotype has a count of ten or more. The chain carries TRBV7-2 and TRBJ2-1, with D perhaps matching TRBD1 (5 bases). There are 14 residues in the CDR3. V was cut by 5 bases and J by 7 bases, with 15 bases left in between. Per the germline V gene, CDR1 is SGHTA and CDR2 is FQGNSA. The CDR3, as DNA: TGTGCCAGCAGCCTTGTAGGACCAGGGAATGAGCAGTTCTTC. Amino acid sequence: CASSLVGPGNEQFF.

This clonotype was counted at least ten times. This chain uses TRBV5-5 with TRBJ2-1; TRBD1 agrees at 9 bases. The CDR3 consists of 14 residues. With V trimmed by 4 bases and J by 6 bases, 5 bases remained unmatched. In germline, CDR1 is SGHKS, CDR2 YYEKEE (reference sequence). CDR3 coding DNA: TGTGCCAGCAGCACACAGGGGGCCATCAATGAGCAGTTCTTC. It yields the protein CASSTQGAINEQFF.

This clonotype was seen at least ten times. This chain joins TRBV10-3 and TRBJ2-3, with D tentatively TRBD1 (5 bases). Trimming left V 10 bases short and J 0 bases short, with 8 bases between. CDR3 length equals 12 residues. CDR1 is ENHRY and CDR2 is SYGVKD in the germline V gene. As DNA, the CDR3 is TGTGCCACCCAGGGAAGCACAGATACGCAGTATTTT. It specifies CATQGSTDTQYF.

This clonotype has only a few counts. The chain links TRBV5-4 to TRBJ2-7, with D maybe TRBD2 (6 bases). With 5 bases removed from V and 1 base from J, the gap between germline ends came to 16 bases. CDR3 length: 15 amino acids. The germline V gene has CDR1 SGHNT and CDR2 YYREEE (reference sequence). For the CDR3, the DNA is TGTGCCAGCAGTTCCCGGTCGGGGAGGTCCTACGAGCAGTACTTC. The encoded protein is CASSSRSGRSYEQYF.

A few counts support this clonotype. The chain employs TRBV7-6 and TRBJ2-7, with 10 bases that match TRBD2. The CDR3 sequence is 15 residues long. In germline, CDR1 is SGHVS, CDR2 FNYEAQ. The V segment lost 1 base and the J segment 7 bases; nucleotides outside the gene matches: 7. The DNA for the CDR3 is TGTGCCAGCAGCTTAGAAGCGGGAGGGCCAGGTGAGCAGTACTTC. Translating it yields CASSLEAGGPGEQYF.

In its sample, this clonotype was seen many times. This chain uses TRBV7-9 with TRBJ2-3, with a tentative D call TRBD2 (5 bases). This CDR3 contains 16 residues. Germline-derived CDR1 and CDR2 are SEHNR and FQNEAQ (reference sequence). V was pared by 5 bases and J by 6 bases, with 21 bases between. In DNA, the CDR3 is TGTGCCAGCAGCCCTAGAGGGAGTAGATCGTTTGATACGCAGTATTTT. Translated, it gives CASSPRGSRSFDTQYF.

The sample holds many counts of this clonotype. The gene calls are TRBV6-5 and TRBJ1-5; D gene uncertain. This CDR3 is built from 17 residues. V lost 0 bases and J 5 bases, leaving 17 bases between the germline ends. The V gene's germline CDR1 is MNHEY and CDR2 SVGAGI. CDR3 nucleotide sequence: TGTGCCAGCAGTTACTCCCCCCCGTGGGAGGCCTATCAGCCCCAGCATTTT. This sequence encodes CASSYSPPWEAYQPQHF.

There are many counts of this clonotype. V and J are TRBV19 and TRBJ1-2; 12 nucleotides align to TRBD1. The CDR3 has 14 residues. Trimming removed 9 bases from V and 7 bases from J; junction bases left unmatched: 9. Germline assignment: CDR1 LNHDA and CDR2 SQIVND (reference sequence). The chain's CDR3 is CASFQPGQGAGYTF. For the CDR3, the DNA is TGTGCCAGCTTCCAACCGGGACAGGGGGCTGGCTACACCTTC.

In this sample, this clonotype turned up many times. The chain carries TRBV11-3 and TRBJ2-7, with 9 bases identical to TRBD2. The germline CDR1 and CDR2 sequences are SGHNT and YENEEA. V lost 5 bases and J lost 7; bases outside the gene matches: 15. The CDR3 contains 16 residues. The CDR3 DNA follows: TGTGCCAGCAGCCGTCTTTTAGCGGGAGAAGTGGGTGAGCAGTACTTC. The encoded protein is CASSRLLAGEVGEQYF. Variable domain in full (rest from reference TRBV11-3 and TRBJ2-7): EAGVVQSPRYKIIEKKQPVAFWCNPISGHNTLYWYLQNLGQGPELLIRYENEEAVDDSQLPKDRFSAERLKGVDSTLKIQPAELGDSAVYLCASSRLLAGEVGEQYFGPGTRLTVT.

There are many counts of this clonotype. The chain carries TRBV28 and TRBJ1-5; D perhaps matches TRBD1 (6 bases). From germline, CDR1 is MDHEN and CDR2 SYDVKM. This CDR3 contains 15 residues. Trimming took off 7 bases at V and 2 bases at J, with 15 bases between the two ends. The CDR3 DNA follows: TGTGCCAGCATCCCCAGCAAGGGGGGCAATCAGCCCCAGCATTTT. Translation: CASIPSKGGNQPQHF.

Comments on this clonotype: An end of the junction differs from the germline gene, which may be a read error. This sequence joins TRBV18 and TRBJ2-1; D call uncertain. CDR1 and CDR2 (germline): KGHSH, LQKENI. CDR3 length equals 14 residues. CDR3 sequence (DNA): TGTGCCGGCTCACCCTACAGCTCCTACAATGAGCAGTTCTTC. This sequence encodes CAGSPYSSYNEQFF.

This clonotype was observed at least ten times. This chain connects TRBV11-2 to TRBJ2-1; weak D call: TRBD2 (6 bases). Looked up from germline, CDR1 is SGHAT and CDR2 is FQNNGV. The germline V and J ends were trimmed by 0 bases and 7 bases, with 13 bases remaining between them. The CDR3 extends over 15 amino acids. The CDR3: CASSLDSGSRNEQFF. The CDR3 nucleotides are TGTGCCAGCAGCTTAGACTCCGGGAGTAGGAATGAGCAGTTCTTC.